Presented here are 25 T cell receptor beta chains from one specimen sequenced in a study of T cells in AML relapse after transplant (dated by TCRdb to the late 2010s). The library was produced with PCR. Data came from an Illumina MiSeq. Instead of multiplex PCR, a modified RACE PCR protocol was used to amplify TCR alpha and beta chains from RNA. TCRdb trimmed the raw reads at Q25, called clones with MiXCR and kept productive beta chains. All rows with the same CDR3 protein become a single entry with the most common DNA and genes. Present in this sample are hundreds of distinct CDR3 sequences, 20% to 25% of which were seen just once. The top ten clonotypes cover about 28% of the sample. The sequenced sample was bone marrow, either the whole sample or a sorted T cell fraction (not recorded which), obtained at relapse. These receptors were obtained from a human donor who had a stem cell transplant for acute myeloid leukemia. The graft donor may be the source of some T cells after a transplant.

The V gene is TRBV20-1, the J gene TRBJ2-7; either TRBD1 or TRBD2 may supply D (6 bases each). V dropped 3 bases and J dropped 2 bases, with 17 bases sitting between them. Germline CDR1 and CDR2: DFQATT and SNEGSKA (reference sequence). The CDR3 length is 15 residues. The CDR3: CSASGAGHVPYEQYF. The CDR3 DNA is TGCAGTGCTAGTGGTGCGGGACATGTTCCCTACGAGCAGTACTTC.

This chain uses TRBV20-1 with TRBJ2-1; TRBD2 matches at 13 bases. CDR3 length: 16 residues. Germline V gives CDR1 DFQATT, CDR2 SNEGSKA (reference sequence). The junction had 8 bases not matched to a gene; V was cut back by 6 bases and J by 3 bases. The CDR3 spells CSARPGLAGIYNEQFF. The CDR3 nucleotides read TGCAGTGCCCGCCCGGGACTAGCGGGAATCTACAATGAGCAGTTCTTC.

This clonotype qualifies as medium-sized (0.01 to 0.1%). Being one base from a much bigger clone, this may be a read error. J is TRBJ1-5 and V is TRBV3-1; D call uncertain. CDR3 length: 15 residues. The germline V gene encodes CDR1 LGHDT and CDR2 YNNKEL (reference sequence). Trimming cost V 0 bases and J 9 bases, with 15 bases left between them. In DNA, the CDR3 is TGTGCCAGCAGCCAAGATCCGGGCCTACATCGGCCCCAGCATTTT. It translates to CASSQDPGLHRPQHF. Using reference TRBV3-1 and TRBJ1-5 for the parts outside the CDR3, the full variable domain is DTAVSQTPKYLVTQMGNDKSIKCEQNLGHDTMYWYKQDSKKFLKIMFSYNNKELIINETVPNRFSPKSPDKAHLNLHINSLELGDSAVYFCASSQDPGLHRPQHFGDGTRLSIL.

This clonotype was detected only once. The chain has TRBV3-1 and TRBJ2-1; 10 bases line up with TRBD2. The length of the CDR3 is 15 residues. After removal of 4 bases from V and 10 bases from J, the junction contained 10 bases not matched to a gene. Germline CDR1 LGHDT, CDR2 YNNKEL (reference sequence). In nucleotides, the CDR3 is TGTGCCAGCAGCCCCCGGACTAGCGGCGCTGGGGAGCAGTTCTTC. Translating gives CASSPRTSGAGEQFF.

This chain joins TRBV20-1 and TRBJ1-2, with 11 positions matching TRBD1. From germline, CDR1 is DFQATT and CDR2 SNEGSKA (reference sequence). J gave up 6 bases and V 1 base, and 7 bases lay outside the gene matches. CDR3 length equals 15 residues. CDR3 bases: TGCAGTGCTAGAGGTTCGGGGGACAGGGGGGATGGCTACACCTTC. Translation: CSARGSGDRGDGYTF.

This chain links TRBV12-5 with TRBJ1-2; D is perhaps TRBD1 (6 bases). The CDR3 sequence is 13 residues long. CDR1 and CDR2 (germline): LGHNT, FRNRAP. V was shortened by 5 bases and J by 5 bases, with 12 bases between the two germline ends. The CDR3, as DNA: TGTGCTAGTGGTGCGGGACATGGGTATGGCTACACCTTC. Residues: CASGAGHGYGYTF.

This chain uses TRBV11-2 with TRBJ2-1; 7 positions agree with TRBD2. This CDR3 is built from 17 residues. V lost 0 bases, J lost 2 bases, and 7 bases stayed unmatched. Germline V gives CDR1 SGHAT, CDR2 FQNNGV. This chain's CDR3 is CASSLEGRAGAYNEQFF. Here the CDR3 DNA reads TGTGCCAGCAGCTTAGAGGGGCGCGCGGGAGCCTACAATGAGCAGTTCTTC.

Relative to its sample, this clonotype is large. The chain combines TRBV6-4 with TRBJ2-1; the match to TRBD2 covers 11 bases. The germline V gene has CDR1 MRHNA and CDR2 SNTAGT. The CDR3 totals 15 residues. V shed 2 bases and J 9 bases; nucleotides not matched to a gene: 6. The CDR3 here is CASSDRASGGREQFF. The CDR3 coding sequence is TGTGCCAGCAGTGACCGGGCTAGCGGGGGGCGTGAGCAGTTCTTC.

The chain employs TRBV6-6 and TRBJ1-3, with unresolved D. The CDR3 loop spans 17 amino acids. Germline-derived CDR1 and CDR2 are MNHNY and SVGAGI (reference sequence). The germline V and J ends were trimmed by 6 bases and 0 bases, with 18 bases remaining between them. The CDR3 region has the DNA TGTGCCAGCAGCAGCTCCCGGGCCTTAAGCTCTGGAAACACCATATATTTT. It yields the protein CASSSSRALSSGNTIYF.

By proportion, this clonotype is large. The DNA of the CDR3 is TGTGCCAGCAGCCCCGAGGGCCGGTACGAGCAGTACTTC. It translates to CASSPEGRYEQYF. The chain links TRBV11-2 to TRBJ2-7, with D possibly matching TRBD2 (5 bases). Germline V CDR1 and CDR2: SGHAT, FQNNGV. Deletions cut 5 bases from V and 4 bases from J, with 12 bases between. This CDR3 has 13 residues.

This clonotype is deemed large (0.1 to 1%). This chain links TRBV5-1 with TRBJ2-1; D perhaps matches TRBD2 (7 bases). The germline CDR1 and CDR2 sequences are SGHRS and YFSETQ. The V end was cut by 3 bases, the J end by 3 bases, with 13 bases between. CDR3 size: 15 residues. CDR3 sequence: CASSSQGGVYNEQFF. CDR3 sequence (DNA): TGCGCCAGCAGCTCCCAAGGGGGGGTCTACAATGAGCAGTTCTTC.

The CDR3 region has the DNA TGTGCCAGCAGCTTAGGTTCGGGGACACCAGGGGACGAACAGTACGTC. Translated, it gives CASSLGSGTPGDEQYV. This sequence joins TRBV7-2 and TRBJ2-7; TRBD1 is a possible D gene (6 bases). Germline CDR1 and CDR2: SGHTA and FQGNSA. This CDR3 is 16 amino acids long.

Sample share makes this clonotype large (0.1 to 1%). This rearrangement joins TRBV5-6 to TRBJ2-5, with D perhaps matching TRBD2 (5 bases). Trimming left V 1 base short and J 5 bases short, with 9 bases between. The CDR3 length is 13 residues. Germline assignment: CDR1 SGHDT and CDR2 YYEEEE. DNA for the CDR3: TGTGCCAGCAGCTTGCGAGGGTGGGAGACCCAGTACTTC. As protein: CASSLRGWETQYF.

This clonotype is judged large. The gene calls are TRBV6-1 and TRBJ1-5, with unresolved D. This CDR3 has 13 amino acids. CDR1 is MNHNS, CDR2 SASEGT, per germline. V lost 6 bases to trimming and J lost 4 bases, with 10 bases between them. The CDR3 coding sequence is TGTGCCAGCAGATTGGACCGAAATCAGCCCCAGCATTTT. Translation: CASRLDRNQPQHF.

By share, this clonotype ranks as medium-sized. This rearrangement joins TRBV24-1 to TRBJ1-5; D unresolved. The CDR3 is 14 amino acids. Germline-derived CDR1 and CDR2 are KGHDR and SFDVKD. V lost 2 bases to trimming and J lost 10 bases, with 14 bases between them. CDR3 residues: CATSDSGGNRPQHF. The CDR3 nucleotides read TGTGCCACCAGTGATTCGGGTGGAAATCGACCCCAGCATTTT.

Relative to its sample, this clonotype is large. The V and J genes are TRBV10-3 and TRBJ2-1; no definite D call. Trimming pared 3 bases from V and 3 bases from J, leaving 6 bases between. The CDR3 is 13 amino acids. Germline V gene data show CDR1 as ENHRY and CDR2 as SYGVKD. The chain's CDR3 is CAISEGNYNEQFF. The CDR3 DNA sequence: TGTGCCATCAGTGAAGGGAACTACAATGAGCAGTTCTTC.

Within the sample, this clonotype is large (0.1 to 1%). The V call is TRBV5-1, the J call TRBJ1-2, with TRBD1 matching 7 bases. V trimming: 0 bases; J trimming: 7 bases; junction bases outside the gene matches: 9. CDR1 is SGHRS and CDR2 is YFSETQ in the germline V gene. This CDR3 contains 15 residues. CDR3 nucleotide sequence: TGCGCCAGCAGCTTGGGCGCAGGACAGGTTGCTGGCTACACCTTC. Protein: CASSLGAGQVAGYTF. The entire variable domain, with the rest obtained from reference TRBV5-1 and TRBJ1-2, is as follows: KAGVTQTPRYLIKTRGQQVTLSCSPISGHRSVSWYQQTPGQGLQFLFEYFSETQRNKGNFPGRFSGRQFSNSRSEMNVSTLELGDSALYLCASSLGAGQVAGYTFGSGTRLTVV.

This clonotype counts as large (0.1 to 1%). V usage is TRBV28 and J usage is TRBJ2-5; no definite D call. From germline, CDR1 is MDHEN and CDR2 SYDVKM. Trimming removed 4 bases at V and 1 base at J, with 19 bases between. The CDR3 has 17 amino acids. The CDR3 loop is CASSSPPHRDLQETQYF. As DNA, the CDR3 is TGTGCCAGCAGTTCCCCCCCTCACAGAGACCTCCAAGAGACCCAGTACTTC.

In its sample, this clonotype ranks as large. The chain joins TRBV5-1 to TRBJ1-3, with 9 bases that match TRBD1. The J segment lost 4 bases and the V segment lost 4 bases, leaving 6 bases of the junction unmatched. Looked up from germline, CDR1 is SGHRS and CDR2 is YFSETQ. The CDR3 totals 15 residues. The CDR3 DNA follows: TGCGCCAGCAGCCCCGGGACAGGGCACGGAAACACCATATATTTT. Its protein product is CASSPGTGHGNTIYF. The full variable domain, with the rest looked up from reference TRBV5-1 and TRBJ1-3, is KAGVTQTPRYLIKTRGQQVTLSCSPISGHRSVSWYQQTPGQGLQFLFEYFSETQRNKGNFPGRFSGRQFSNSRSEMNVSTLELGDSALYLCASSPGTGHGNTIYFGEGSWLTVV.

By share, this clonotype counts as large. The V gene is TRBV2, the J gene TRBJ2-1; the match to TRBD1 covers 11 bases. There are 15 residues in the CDR3. V lost 2 bases to trimming and J lost 7 bases; unmatched junction nucleotides: 4. Germline V lookup: CDR1 SNHLY, CDR2 FYNNEI. The CDR3 spells CASSEPGQGENEQFF. DNA of the CDR3: TGTGCCAGCAGTGAACCGGGACAGGGGGAAAATGAGCAGTTCTTC. The whole variable domain, remainder taken from reference TRBV2 and TRBJ2-1, is EPEVTQTPSHQVTQMGQEVILRCVPISNHLYFYWYRQILGQKVEFLVSFYNNEISEKSEIFDDQFSVERPDGSNFTLKIRSTKLEDSAMYFCASSEPGQGENEQFFGPGTRLTVL.

In its sample, this clonotype is large (0.1 to 1%). The CDR3 DNA reads as TGTGCCAGCAGCTTCCGAACCGGGACAGGGCTGTACAATGAGCAGTTCTTC. Translating gives CASSFRTGTGLYNEQFF. This sequence joins TRBV5-6 and TRBJ2-1, with 9 bases matching TRBD1. This CDR3 has 17 residues. CDR1 is SGHDT, CDR2 YYEEEE, per germline. V was clipped by 2 bases and J by 4 bases; unmatched bases: 10.

The chain carries TRBV5-5 and TRBJ2-7; 8 nucleotides match TRBD2. V shed 2 bases and J 1 base; nucleotides not matched to a gene: 5. The CDR3 consists of 15 residues. Germline CDR1 and CDR2: SGHKS and YYEKEE (reference sequence). For the CDR3, the DNA is TGTGCCAGCAGCTTAGGCCCTAGCGGGTCCTACGAGCAGTACTTC. It encodes CASSLGPSGSYEQYF. Together with reference TRBV5-5 and TRBJ2-7, the CDR3 gives the full variable domain: DAGVTQSPTHLIKTRGQQVTLRCSPISGHKSVSWYQQVLGQGPQFIFQYYEKEERGRGNFPDRFSARQFPNYSSELNVNALLLGDSALYLCASSLGPSGSYEQYFGPGTRLTVT.

By share of the sample, this clonotype is large. The V and J genes are TRBV5-5 and TRBJ2-7; D is ambiguous. There are 15 residues in the CDR3. Trimming pared 0 bases from V and 0 bases from J, leaving 10 bases between. Germline lookup yields CDR1 SGHKS and CDR2 YYEKEE (reference sequence). The CDR3 reads CASSLGTTSSYEQYF. In nucleotides, the CDR3 is TGTGCCAGCAGCTTGGGGACGACAAGCTCCTACGAGCAGTACTTC.

This clonotype counts as large (0.1 to 1%). The chain combines TRBV29-1 with TRBJ1-2, with D perhaps matching TRBD1 (5 bases). Trimming took off 6 bases at V and 8 bases at J, with 16 bases between the two ends. The CDR3 runs 12 residues. The germline gives CDR1 SQVTM, CDR2 ANQGSEA. CDR3 sequence: CSVTGGSGGYTF. CDR3 sequence (DNA): TGCAGCGTCACGGGGGGATCAGGGGGCTACACCTTC.

This clonotype is categorized as large. The chain carries TRBV12-3 or TRBV12-4 and TRBJ2-1, with D perhaps TRBD2 (7 bases). This CDR3 has 14 amino acids. V was trimmed by 7 bases and J by 6 bases, leaving 16 bases between them. In nucleotides, the CDR3 is TGTGCCAGCACCCTAGGGGGGGCTCGCAATGAGCAGTTCTTC. It specifies CASTLGGARNEQFF.